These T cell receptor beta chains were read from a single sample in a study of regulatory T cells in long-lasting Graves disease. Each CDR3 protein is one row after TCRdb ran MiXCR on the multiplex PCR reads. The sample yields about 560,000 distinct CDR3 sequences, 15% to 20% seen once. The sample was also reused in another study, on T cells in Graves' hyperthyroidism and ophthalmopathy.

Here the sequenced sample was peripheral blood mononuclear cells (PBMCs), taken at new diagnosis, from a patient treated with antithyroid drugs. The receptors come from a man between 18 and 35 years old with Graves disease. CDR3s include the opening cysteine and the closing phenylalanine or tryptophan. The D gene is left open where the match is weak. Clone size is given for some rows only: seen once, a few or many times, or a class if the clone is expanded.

CDR3: CASSQTLAGVETQYF
V: TRBV5-1
size: NA
D: TRBD2

CDR3: CASSLSGTSTDTQYF
V: TRBV7-3
size: many
D: TRBD2

CDR3: CASSLAPGQSYEQYF
V: TRBV5-1
size: many
D: TRBD1

CDR3: CASSLRPGGRVGTEAFF
V: TRBV7-3
size: many
D: NA

CDR3: CASTRGTAEGYTF
V: TRBV28
size: many
D: TRBD1

CDR3: CSNEAGGPSTGELFF
V: TRBV29-1
size: NA
D: TRBD2

CDR3: CASSYSRGIDYGYTF
V: TRBV6-5
size: NA
D: NA

CDR3: CASSLVRGREQFF
V: TRBV7-2
size: few
D: TRBD1

CDR3: CASSFWGSGELFF
V: TRBV12-3/TRBV12-4
size: many
D: NA

CDR3: CASSSLTSGAAEQFF
V: TRBV28
size: many
D: TRBD2

CDR3: CSVGTGDNEQFF
V: TRBV29-1
size: few
D: TRBD1

CDR3: CASSQIAGGSYEQYF
V: TRBV4-1
size: NA
D: TRBD2

CDR3: CASGITGPWEKLFF
V: TRBV27
size: NA
D: NA

CDR3: CASSFQGMGNQPQHF
V: TRBV12-3/TRBV12-4
size: few
D: NA

CDR3: CASRGLAGLAYNEQFF
V: TRBV28
size: many
D: TRBD2

CDR3: CASSSGRKNEAFF
V: TRBV27
size: NA
D: NA

CDR3: CASSAQTTNTEAFF
V: TRBV2
size: many
D: NA

CDR3: CASSSLKSSYNEQFF
V: TRBV5-1
size: many
D: NA

CDR3: CASSPGQGQYNEQFF
V: TRBV18
size: many
D: NA

CDR3: CASSLVVDAVEQFF
V: TRBV11-1
size: many
D: NA

CDR3: CSASRQAQETQYF
V: TRBV20-1
size: NA
D: NA

CDR3: CASSQHWVNEQFF
V: TRBV4-1
size: NA
D: NA

CDR3: CASSWAGAKETQYF
V: TRBV11-1
size: many
D: NA

CDR3: CASSHQTGGNSPLHF
V: TRBV3-1
size: NA
D: NA

CDR3: CASSQTPLGTGSYNEQFF
V: TRBV5-1
size: few
D: TRBD1

CDR3: CATADSSGNTIYF
V: TRBV28
size: NA
D: NA

CDR3: CSARDPAGGYNEQFF
V: TRBV20-1
size: few
D: TRBD2

CDR3: CASSLDTGTDTQYF
V: TRBV5-1
size: many
D: NA

CDR3: CASRLPPADTQYF
V: TRBV11-2
size: many
D: NA

CDR3: CASSLVWGLAGGNYNEQFF
V: TRBV12-3/TRBV12-4
size: NA
D: TRBD2

CDR3: CAISDSIVETQYF
V: TRBV10-3
size: NA
D: NA

CDR3: CASSLAGRNTGKLFF
V: TRBV7-9
size: once
D: NA

CDR3: CASSPSDAYEQYF
V: TRBV28
size: many
D: NA